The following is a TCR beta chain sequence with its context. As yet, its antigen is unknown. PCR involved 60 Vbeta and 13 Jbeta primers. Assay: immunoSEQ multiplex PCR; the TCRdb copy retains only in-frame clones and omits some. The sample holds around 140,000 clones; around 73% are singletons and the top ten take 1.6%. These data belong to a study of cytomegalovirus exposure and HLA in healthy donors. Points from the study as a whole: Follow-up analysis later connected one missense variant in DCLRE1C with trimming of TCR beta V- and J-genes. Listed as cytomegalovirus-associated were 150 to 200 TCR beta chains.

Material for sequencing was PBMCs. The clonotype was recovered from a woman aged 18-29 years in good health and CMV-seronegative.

CDR3: CASSAEAYEQFF. CDR3 nucleotides: TGTGCCAGCAGCGCGGAGGCATATGAGCAGTTCTTC. V and J are TRBV6-5 and TRBJ2-1; D perhaps matches TRBD2 (5 bases). Germline V lookup: CDR1 MNHEY, CDR2 SVGAGI. Trimming shortened V by 6 bases and J by 8 bases, and 11 bases separated the two germline ends. The CDR3 is 12 residues long.